A selection of T cell receptor beta chains follows, all from one sample in a study of blood T cell repertoires in COVID-19. Sequencing was performed with immunoSEQ multiplex PCR; in TCRdb, only in-frame clones are kept and a portion is missing. The sample includes about 65,000 clones, around 93% seen only once; the top ten take 2.9%. Sequenced sample: peripheral blood. The receptors stem from a man in his 70s with active COVID-19. CDR3s include the opening cysteine and the closing phenylalanine or tryptophan.

CASMGQATGEQYF TRBJ2-7 TRBV7-2
CASIPGVIGTDTQYF TRBJ2-3 TRBV7-9
CASRVAGLAGEELFF TRBJ2-2 TRBV6-5
CASSLAPPTGHEQYF TRBJ2-7 TRBV11-2
CASSLGNSGGTDTQYF TRBJ2-3 TRBV7-9
CASSHGQGAYEQYF TRBJ2-7 TRBV4-3
CASSPPAVLNEQFF TRBJ2-1 TRBV3-1/TRBV3-2
CASFPTRGNEQFF TRBJ2-1 TRBV27
CASSLTGGYLYEQYF TRBJ2-7 TRBV3-1/TRBV3-2
CASSLEGSVYNEQFF TRBJ2-1 TRBV11-2
CASSPTKDRSSRELFF TRBJ2-2 TRBV18
CASSFGQNYGYTF TRBJ1-2 TRBV7-9
CASRYPTGGSYNEQFF TRBJ2-1 TRBV5-1
CSVPGLGGEAFF TRBJ1-1 TRBV29-1
CASSPPSFSGNTIYF TRBJ1-3 TRBV18
CASSPQGVANYGYTF TRBJ1-2 TRBV19
CASSPNTDTQYF TRBJ2-3 TRBV7-9
CASSLVTGNTEAFF TRBJ1-1 TRBV7-2
CASSTTGQGSAYDTEAFF TRBJ1-1 TRBV18
CAPKGRTTFTGELFF TRBJ2-2 TRBV24-1
CASSESRGNIQETQYF TRBJ2-5 TRBV25-1
CASSPGAGQGTLRTEAFF TRBJ1-1 TRBV5-5
CASSRTPQQETQYF TRBJ2-5 TRBV6-5
CASSSDSPSSGNTIYF TRBJ1-3 TRBV5-1
CATSPTGGGSQPQHF TRBJ1-5 TRBV15
CASRGKGRGDGYTF TRBJ1-2 TRBV28
CASSPQAPYEQYF TRBJ2-7 TRBV7-9
CASRPTGFSGNTIYF TRBJ1-3 TRBV5-5
CASSERPGGGGNEKLFF TRBJ1-4 TRBV25-1
CASSFTGGGLDYGYTF TRBJ1-2 TRBV5-6
CASSWGEETQYF TRBJ2-5 TRBV5-1
CASSLGMGGAVNEQFF TRBJ2-1 TRBV11-2
CASSSETGGAYGYTF TRBJ1-2 TRBV7-9
CASSHGQRETQYF TRBJ2-5 TRBV5-4
CASSPRGLYNEQFF TRBJ2-1 TRBV6-2/TRBV6-3
CASEPAYRGNGYTF TRBJ1-2 TRBV25-1
CASSLLEGTGGREQYF TRBJ2-7 TRBV5-5
CSAAGQETQYF TRBJ2-5 TRBV20-1
CASSLLGQVNQPQHF TRBJ1-5 TRBV5-1
CASSYRDRANYGYTF TRBJ1-2 TRBV7-8
CASSRGEAGKLFF TRBJ1-4 TRBV12-3/TRBV12-4
CASRDRVSPLHF TRBJ1-6 TRBV27
CASSSGLAGAGDTQYF TRBJ2-3 TRBV7-2
CASSISGSGAGDTEAFF TRBJ1-1 TRBV19